Sequencing of this TCR beta chain was carried out in a study of OX40 agonist ivuxolimab in advanced cancers. Method: immunoSEQ multiplex PCR; TCRdb's copy keeps in-frame clones and lacks some. This table has 77,000 or so clones, 80% to 95% appearing once. Material: CD4+ or CD8+ T cells sorted from blood, obtained in a trial of the OX40 agonist ivuxolimab. The origin of this receptor is an adult with an advanced solid tumor such as melanoma, head and neck, liver or kidney cancer.

CDR3 in amino acids: CASSSGGANNEQFF. The DNA of the CDR3 is TGTGCCAGCAGTAGCGGGGGGGCAAATAATGAGCAGTTCTTC. This sequence joins TRBV28 and TRBJ2-1; 10 bases agree with TRBD2. Germline trimming cut 5 bases from V and 7 bases from J; bases unmatched to any gene: 5. Germline V gene sequence: CDR1 MDHEN, CDR2 SYDVKM. This CDR3 is built from 14 residues.